This T cell receptor (beta chain) was documented in a study of blood T cell repertoires in COVID-19. At the level of the study: Both acute and convalescent COVID-19 samples were obtained from the United States, Italy and Spain.

Trimming pared 8 bases from V and 15 bases from J, leaving 8 bases between. Germline-derived CDR1 and CDR2 are SNHLY and FYNNEI. This CDR3 is 8 amino acids long. Some clones are missing from TCRdb's copy, which holds only in-frame ones; the method was immunoSEQ multiplex PCR. Of fewer than 200,000 clones in the sample, 85% to 90% were seen once. The count of this clone is one. The origin of this receptor is a woman in her sixties or seventies with COVID-19, enrolled during active disease. The rearrangement uses TRBV2 and TRBJ1-3; D unresolved. The sequencing input was peripheral blood. CDR3 residues: CASSEGYF. The CDR3 bases are TGTGCCAGCTCAGAGGGATATTTT.